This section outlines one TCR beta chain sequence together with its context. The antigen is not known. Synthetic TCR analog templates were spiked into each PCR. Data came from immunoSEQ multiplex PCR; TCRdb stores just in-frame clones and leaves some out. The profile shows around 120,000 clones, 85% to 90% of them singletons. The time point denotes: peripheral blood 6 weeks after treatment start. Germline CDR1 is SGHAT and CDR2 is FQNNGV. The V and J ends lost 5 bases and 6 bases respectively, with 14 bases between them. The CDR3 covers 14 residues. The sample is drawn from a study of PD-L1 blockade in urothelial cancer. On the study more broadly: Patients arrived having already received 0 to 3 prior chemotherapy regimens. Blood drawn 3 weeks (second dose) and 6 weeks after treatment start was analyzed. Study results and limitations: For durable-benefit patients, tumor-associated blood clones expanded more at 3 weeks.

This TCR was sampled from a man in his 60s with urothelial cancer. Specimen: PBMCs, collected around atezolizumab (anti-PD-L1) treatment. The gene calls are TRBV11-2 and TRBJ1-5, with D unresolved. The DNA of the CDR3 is TGTGCCAGCAGCCCAGAGGGCGGGTTTCAGCCCCAGCATTTT. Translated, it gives CASSPEGGFQPQHF.